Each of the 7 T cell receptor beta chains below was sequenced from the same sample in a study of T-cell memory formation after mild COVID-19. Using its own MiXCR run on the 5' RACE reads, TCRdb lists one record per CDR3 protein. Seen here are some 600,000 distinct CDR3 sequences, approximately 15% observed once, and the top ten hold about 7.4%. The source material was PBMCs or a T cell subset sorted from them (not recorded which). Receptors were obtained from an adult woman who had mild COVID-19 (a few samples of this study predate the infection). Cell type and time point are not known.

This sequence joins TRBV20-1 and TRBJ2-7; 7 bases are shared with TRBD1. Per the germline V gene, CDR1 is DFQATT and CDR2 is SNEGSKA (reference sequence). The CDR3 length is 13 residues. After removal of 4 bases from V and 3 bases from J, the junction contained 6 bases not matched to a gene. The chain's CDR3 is CSAIRDRDYEQYF. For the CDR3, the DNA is TGCAGTGCTATCCGGGACAGAGACTACGAGCAGTACTTC.

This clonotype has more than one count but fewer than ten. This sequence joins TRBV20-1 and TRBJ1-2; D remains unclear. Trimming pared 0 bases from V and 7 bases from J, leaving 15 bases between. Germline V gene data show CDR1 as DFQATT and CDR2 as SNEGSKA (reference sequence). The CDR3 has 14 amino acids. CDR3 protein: CSARDKSIRLGYTF. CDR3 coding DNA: TGCAGTGCTAGAGATAAGAGCATTCGACTTGGCTACACCTTC.

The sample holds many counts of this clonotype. CDR3: CASRVLAGPTDTQYF. CDR3 bases: TGTGCCAGCAGGGTTCTAGCGGGACCCACAGATACGCAGTATTTT. The chain carries TRBV7-2 and TRBJ2-3; 9 bases map to TRBD2. Germline V CDR1 and CDR2: SGHTA, FQGNSA. V dropped 6 bases and J dropped 2; count of bases not matched to a gene: 6. This CDR3 is built from 15 residues.

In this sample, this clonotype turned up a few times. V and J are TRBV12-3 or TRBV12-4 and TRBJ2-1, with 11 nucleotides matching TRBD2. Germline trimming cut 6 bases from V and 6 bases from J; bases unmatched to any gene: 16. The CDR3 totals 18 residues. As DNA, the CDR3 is TGTGCCAGCAGGCAGAGTAGCGGGAGGGCCAGTAGTTCCAATGAGCAGTTCTTC. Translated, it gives CASRQSSGRASSSNEQFF.

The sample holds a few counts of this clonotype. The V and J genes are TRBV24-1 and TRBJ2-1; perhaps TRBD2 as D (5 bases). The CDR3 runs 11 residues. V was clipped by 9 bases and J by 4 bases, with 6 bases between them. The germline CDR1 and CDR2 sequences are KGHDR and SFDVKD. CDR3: CATGLYNEQFF. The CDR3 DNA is TGTGCCACCGGACTGTACAATGAGCAGTTCTTC.

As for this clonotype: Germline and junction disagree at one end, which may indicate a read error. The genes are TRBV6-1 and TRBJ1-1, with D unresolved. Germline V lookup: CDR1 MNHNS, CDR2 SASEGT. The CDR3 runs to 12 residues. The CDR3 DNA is TGTGCCAGCAGTGAAGAGTTAACGGACTCCAACTTT. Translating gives CASSEELTDSNF.

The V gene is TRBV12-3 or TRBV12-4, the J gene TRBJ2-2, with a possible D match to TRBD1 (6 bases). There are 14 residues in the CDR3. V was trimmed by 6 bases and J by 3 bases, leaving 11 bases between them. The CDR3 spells CASRPTGYTGELFF. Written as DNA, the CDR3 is TGTGCCAGCAGACCTACAGGGTACACCGGGGAGCTGTTTTTT.